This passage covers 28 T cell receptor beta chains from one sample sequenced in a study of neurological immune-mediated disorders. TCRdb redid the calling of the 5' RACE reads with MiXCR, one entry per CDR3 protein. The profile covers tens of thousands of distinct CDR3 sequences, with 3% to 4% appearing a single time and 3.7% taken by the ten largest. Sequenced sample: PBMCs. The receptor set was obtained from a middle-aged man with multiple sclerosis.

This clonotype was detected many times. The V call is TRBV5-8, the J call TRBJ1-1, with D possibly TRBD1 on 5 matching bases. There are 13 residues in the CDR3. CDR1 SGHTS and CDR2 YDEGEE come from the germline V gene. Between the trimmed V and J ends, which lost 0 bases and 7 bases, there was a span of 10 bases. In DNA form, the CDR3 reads TGTGCCAGCAGCTTGGCCTTACAGGATGAAGCTTTCTTT. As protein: CASSLALQDEAFF.

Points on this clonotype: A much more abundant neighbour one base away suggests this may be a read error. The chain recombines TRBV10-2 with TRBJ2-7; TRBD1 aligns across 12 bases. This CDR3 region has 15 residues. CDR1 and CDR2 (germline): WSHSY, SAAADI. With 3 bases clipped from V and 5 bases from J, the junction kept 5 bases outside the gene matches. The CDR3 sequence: CASSEYGTGGNEQYF. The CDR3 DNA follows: TGCGCCAGCAGTGAATACGGGACAGGGGGCAACGAGCAGTACTTC.

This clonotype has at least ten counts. CDR3: CASSFILASGEQFF. CDR3 coding DNA: TGTGCCAGCAGCTTTATACTAGCATCGGGTGAGCAGTTCTTC. This chain uses TRBV7-2 with TRBJ2-1; perhaps TRBD2 as D (6 bases). There are 14 residues in the CDR3. With 3 bases removed from V and 9 bases from J, the gap between germline ends came to 15 bases. From germline, CDR1 is SGHTA and CDR2 FQGNSA.

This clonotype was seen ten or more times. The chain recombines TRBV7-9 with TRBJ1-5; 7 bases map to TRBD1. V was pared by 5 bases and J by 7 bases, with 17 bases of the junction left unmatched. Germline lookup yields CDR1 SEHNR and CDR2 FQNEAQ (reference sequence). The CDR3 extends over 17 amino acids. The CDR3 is CASSDTTRDRASQPQHF. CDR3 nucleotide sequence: TGTGCCAGCAGCGATACTACCCGAGACAGGGCTTCACAGCCCCAGCATTTT.

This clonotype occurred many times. CDR3 in DNA: TGTGCCAGCTCACACGGCCCAAGCAATGAGCAGTTCTTC. Its translation: CASSHGPSNEQFF. This chain uses TRBV18 with TRBJ2-1; D remains ambiguous. Germline V lookup: CDR1 KGHSH, CDR2 LQKENI. The germline V and J ends were trimmed by 4 bases and 6 bases, with 10 bases remaining between them. The CDR3 contains 13 residues.

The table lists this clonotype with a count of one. CDR3 nucleotide sequence: TGCGCCAGCAGCTTGTCGGGTGGGACCGGGGAGCTGTTTTTT. Translated: CASSLSGGTGELFF. The chain is built from TRBV5-1 and TRBJ2-2; D call uncertain. The V gene's germline CDR1 is SGHRS and CDR2 YFSETQ. This CDR3 has 14 amino acids. The V and J ends lost 1 base and 5 bases respectively, with 9 bases between them.

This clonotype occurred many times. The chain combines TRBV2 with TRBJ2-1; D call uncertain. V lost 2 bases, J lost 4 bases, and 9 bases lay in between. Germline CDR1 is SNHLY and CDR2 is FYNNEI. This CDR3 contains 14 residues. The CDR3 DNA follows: TGTGCCAGCAGTGAAAGCACCCCATACAATGAGCAGTTCTTC. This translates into CASSESTPYNEQFF. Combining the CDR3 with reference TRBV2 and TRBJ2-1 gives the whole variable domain EPEVTQTPSHQVTQMGQEVILRCVPISNHLYFYWYRQILGQKVEFLVSFYNNEISEKSEIFDDQFSVERPDGSNFTLKIRSTKLEDSAMYFCASSESTPYNEQFFGPGTRLTVL.

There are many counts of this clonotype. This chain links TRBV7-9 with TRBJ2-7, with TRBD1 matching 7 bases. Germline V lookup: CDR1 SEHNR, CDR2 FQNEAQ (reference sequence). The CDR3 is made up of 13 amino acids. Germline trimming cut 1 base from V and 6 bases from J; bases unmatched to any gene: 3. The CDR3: CASSLDRGSEQYF. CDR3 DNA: TGTGCCAGCAGCTTAGACAGGGGAAGCGAGCAGTACTTC.

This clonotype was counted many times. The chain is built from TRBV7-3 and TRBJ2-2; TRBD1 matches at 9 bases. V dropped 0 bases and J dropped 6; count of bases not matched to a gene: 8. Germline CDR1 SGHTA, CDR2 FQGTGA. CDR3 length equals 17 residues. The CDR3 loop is CASSLTGTGLSAGELFF. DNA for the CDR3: TGTGCCAGCAGCTTAACGGGGACAGGGCTCTCGGCCGGGGAGCTGTTTTTT.

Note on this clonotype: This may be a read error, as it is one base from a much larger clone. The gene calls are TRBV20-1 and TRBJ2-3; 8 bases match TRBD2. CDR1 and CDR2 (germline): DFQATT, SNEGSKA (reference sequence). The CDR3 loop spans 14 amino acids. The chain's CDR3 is CTGKRGTSTDTQYF. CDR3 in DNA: TGCACTGGGAAGCGGGGGACTAGCACAGATACGCAGTATTTT.

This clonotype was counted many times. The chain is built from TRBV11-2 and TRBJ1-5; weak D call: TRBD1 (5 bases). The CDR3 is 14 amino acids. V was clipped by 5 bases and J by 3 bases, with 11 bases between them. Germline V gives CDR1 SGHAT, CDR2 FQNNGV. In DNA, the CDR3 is TGTGCCAGCAGCGACGGGACGCTCAATCAGCCCCAGCATTTT. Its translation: CASSDGTLNQPQHF.

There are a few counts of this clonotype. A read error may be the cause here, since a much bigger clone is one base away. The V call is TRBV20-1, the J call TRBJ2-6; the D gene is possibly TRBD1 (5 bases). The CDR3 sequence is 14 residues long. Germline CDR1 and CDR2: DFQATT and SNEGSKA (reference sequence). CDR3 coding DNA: TGCAGTGCTCCATCCCACTCTGGGGCCAAAGTCCTGACTTTC. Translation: CSAPSHSGAKVLTF.

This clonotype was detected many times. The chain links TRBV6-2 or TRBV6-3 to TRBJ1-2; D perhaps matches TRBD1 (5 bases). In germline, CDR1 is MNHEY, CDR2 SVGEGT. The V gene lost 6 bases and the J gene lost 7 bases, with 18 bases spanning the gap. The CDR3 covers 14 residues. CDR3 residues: CASRFGARGFGYTF. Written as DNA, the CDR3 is TGTGCCAGCAGGTTCGGGGCACGGGGGTTTGGCTACACCTTC.

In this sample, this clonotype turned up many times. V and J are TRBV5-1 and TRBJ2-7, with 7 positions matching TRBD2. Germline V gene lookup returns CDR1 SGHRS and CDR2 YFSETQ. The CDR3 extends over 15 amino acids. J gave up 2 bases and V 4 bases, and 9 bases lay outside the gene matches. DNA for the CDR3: TGCGCCAGCAGCGCCGGGGGAGGGAGGACCTACGAGCAGTACTTC. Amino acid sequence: CASSAGGGRTYEQYF.

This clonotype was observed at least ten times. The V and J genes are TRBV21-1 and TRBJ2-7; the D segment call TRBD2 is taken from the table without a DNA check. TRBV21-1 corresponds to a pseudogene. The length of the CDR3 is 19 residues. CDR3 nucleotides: TGTGCCAGCAGCAAAAGGCCGGGCTTTGGGACTAGCGGGACCTACGAGCAGTACTTC. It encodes CASSKRPGFGTSGTYEQYF.

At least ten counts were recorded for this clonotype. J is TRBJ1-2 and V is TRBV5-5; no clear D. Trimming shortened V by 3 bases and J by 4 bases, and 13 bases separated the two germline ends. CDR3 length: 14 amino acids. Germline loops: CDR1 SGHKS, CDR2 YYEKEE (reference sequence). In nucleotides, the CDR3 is TGTGCCAGCAGCTCGATGGGATCAAGCTATGGCTACACCTTC. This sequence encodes CASSSMGSSYGYTF.

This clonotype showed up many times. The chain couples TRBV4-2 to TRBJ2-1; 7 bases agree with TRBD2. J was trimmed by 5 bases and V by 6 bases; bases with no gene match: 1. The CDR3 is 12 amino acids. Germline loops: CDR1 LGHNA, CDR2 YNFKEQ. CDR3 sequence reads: CASRGGDNEQFF. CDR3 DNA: TGTGCCAGCAGGGGGGGGGACAATGAGCAGTTCTTC.

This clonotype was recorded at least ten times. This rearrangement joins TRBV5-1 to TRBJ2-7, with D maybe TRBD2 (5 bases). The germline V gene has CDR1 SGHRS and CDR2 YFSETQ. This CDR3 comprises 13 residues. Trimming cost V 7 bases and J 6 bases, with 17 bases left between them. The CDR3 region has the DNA TGCGCCAGCGGTGTGAGAGGGATGGGCGAGCAGTACTTC. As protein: CASGVRGMGEQYF.

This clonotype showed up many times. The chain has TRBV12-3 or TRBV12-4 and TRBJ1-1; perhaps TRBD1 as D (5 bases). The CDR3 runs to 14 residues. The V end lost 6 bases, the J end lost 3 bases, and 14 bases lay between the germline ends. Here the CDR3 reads CASRIGGGYTEAFF. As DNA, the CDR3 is TGTGCCAGCAGAATAGGTGGGGGGTACACTGAAGCTTTCTTT.

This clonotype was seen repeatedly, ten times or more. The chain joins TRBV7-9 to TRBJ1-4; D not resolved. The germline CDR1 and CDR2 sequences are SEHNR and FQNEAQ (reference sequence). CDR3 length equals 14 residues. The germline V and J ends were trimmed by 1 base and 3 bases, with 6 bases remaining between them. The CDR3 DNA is TGTGCCAGCAGCTTAGGACAACCTAATGAAAAACTGTTTTTT. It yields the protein CASSLGQPNEKLFF. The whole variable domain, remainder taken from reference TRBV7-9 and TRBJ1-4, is DTGVSQNPRHKITKRGQNVTFRCDPISEHNRLYWYRQTLGQGPEFLTYFQNEAQLEKSRLLSDRFSAERPKGSFSTLEIQRTEQGDSAMYLCASSLGQPNEKLFFGSGTQLSVL.

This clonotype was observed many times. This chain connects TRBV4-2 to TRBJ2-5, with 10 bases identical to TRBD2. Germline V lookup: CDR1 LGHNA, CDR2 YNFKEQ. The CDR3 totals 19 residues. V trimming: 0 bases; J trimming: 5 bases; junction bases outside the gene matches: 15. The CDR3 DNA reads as TGTGCCAGCAGCCAAGATCAATCCCCCAGCGGGGGGGCGTCCGAGACCCAGTACTTC. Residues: CASSQDQSPSGGASETQYF.

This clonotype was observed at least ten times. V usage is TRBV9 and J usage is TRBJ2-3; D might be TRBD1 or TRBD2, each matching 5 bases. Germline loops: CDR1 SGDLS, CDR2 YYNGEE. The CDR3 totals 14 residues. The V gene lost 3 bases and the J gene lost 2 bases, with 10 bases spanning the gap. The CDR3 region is CASSAGPLTDTQYF. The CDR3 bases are TGTGCCAGCAGCGCGGGACCACTCACAGATACGCAGTATTTT.

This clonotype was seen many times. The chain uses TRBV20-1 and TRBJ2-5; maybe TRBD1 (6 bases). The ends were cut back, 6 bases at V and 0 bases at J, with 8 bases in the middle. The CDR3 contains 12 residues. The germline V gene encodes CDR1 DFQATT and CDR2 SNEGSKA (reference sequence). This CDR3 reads CSAWDNQETQYF. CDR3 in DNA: TGCAGTGCATGGGACAACCAAGAGACCCAGTACTTC.

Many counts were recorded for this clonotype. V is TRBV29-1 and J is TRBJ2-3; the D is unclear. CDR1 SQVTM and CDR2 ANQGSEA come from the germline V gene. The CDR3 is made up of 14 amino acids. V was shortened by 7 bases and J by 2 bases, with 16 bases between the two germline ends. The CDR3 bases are TGCAGCGCGCGACTCACGAGTAACACAGATACGCAGTATTTT. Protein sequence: CSARLTSNTDTQYF.

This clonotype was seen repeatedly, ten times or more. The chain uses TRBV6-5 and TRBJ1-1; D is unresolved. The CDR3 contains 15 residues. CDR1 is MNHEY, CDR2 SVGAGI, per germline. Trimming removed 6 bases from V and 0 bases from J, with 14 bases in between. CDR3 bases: TGTGCCAGCAGGTTCTCTCAATCAGTGAACACTGAAGCTTTCTTT. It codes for CASRFSQSVNTEAFF.

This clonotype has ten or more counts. The CDR3 DNA is TGCAGTGCTAGTCACTTTAGGACTAGCGGCTACGAGCAGTACTTC. This gives the protein CSASHFRTSGYEQYF. The chain carries TRBV20-1 and TRBJ2-7; 10 bases agree with TRBD2. CDR3 size: 15 residues. Germline CDR1 DFQATT, CDR2 SNEGSKA (reference sequence). V was pared by 3 bases and J by 3 bases, with 8 bases of the junction left unmatched.

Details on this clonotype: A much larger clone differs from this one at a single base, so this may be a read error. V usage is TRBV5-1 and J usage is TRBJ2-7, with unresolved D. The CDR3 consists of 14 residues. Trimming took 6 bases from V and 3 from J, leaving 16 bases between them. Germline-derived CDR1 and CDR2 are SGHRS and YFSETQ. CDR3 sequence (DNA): TGCGCCAGCAACCCTGGCGTGTCCGACTACGAGCAGTACTTC. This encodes CASNPGVSDYEQYF.

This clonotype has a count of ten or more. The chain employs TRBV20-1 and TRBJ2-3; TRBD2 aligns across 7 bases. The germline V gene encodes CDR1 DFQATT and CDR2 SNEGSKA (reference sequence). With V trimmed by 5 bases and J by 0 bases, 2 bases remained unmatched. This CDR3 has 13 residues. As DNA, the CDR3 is TGCAGTGCTGTGGGAGGGAGCACAGATACGCAGTATTTT. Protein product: CSAVGGSTDTQYF.